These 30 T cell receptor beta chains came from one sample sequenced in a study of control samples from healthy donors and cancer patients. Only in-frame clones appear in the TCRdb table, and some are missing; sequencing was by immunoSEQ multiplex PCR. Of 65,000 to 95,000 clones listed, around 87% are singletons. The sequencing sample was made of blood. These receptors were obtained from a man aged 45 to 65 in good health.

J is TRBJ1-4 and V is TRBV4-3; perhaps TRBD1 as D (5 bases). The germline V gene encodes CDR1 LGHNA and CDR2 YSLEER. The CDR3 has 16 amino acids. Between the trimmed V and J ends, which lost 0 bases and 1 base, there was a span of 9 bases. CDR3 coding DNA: TGCGCCAGCAGCCAAGAAAGGGGTTTAACTAATGAAAAACTGTTTTTT. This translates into CASSQERGLTNEKLFF.

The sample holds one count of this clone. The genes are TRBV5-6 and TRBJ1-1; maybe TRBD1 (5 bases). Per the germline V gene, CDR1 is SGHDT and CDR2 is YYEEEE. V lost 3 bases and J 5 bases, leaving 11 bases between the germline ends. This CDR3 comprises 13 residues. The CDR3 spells CASSYTEGTEAFF. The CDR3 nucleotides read TGTGCCAGCAGCTACACCGAGGGGACTGAAGCTTTCTTT. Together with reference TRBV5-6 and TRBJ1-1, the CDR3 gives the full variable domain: DAGVTQSPTHLIKTRGQQVTLRCSPKSGHDTVSWYQQALGQGPQFIFQYYEEEERQRGNFPDRFSGHQFPNYSSELNVNALLLGDSALYLCASSYTEGTEAFFGQGTRLTVV.

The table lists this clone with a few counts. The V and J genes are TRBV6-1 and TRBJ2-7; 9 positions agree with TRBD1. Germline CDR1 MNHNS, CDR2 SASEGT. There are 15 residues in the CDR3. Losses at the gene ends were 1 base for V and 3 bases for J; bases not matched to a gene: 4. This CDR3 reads CASSEGQGEGYEQYF. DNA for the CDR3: TGTGCCAGCAGTGAAGGACAGGGGGAAGGCTACGAGCAGTACTTC.

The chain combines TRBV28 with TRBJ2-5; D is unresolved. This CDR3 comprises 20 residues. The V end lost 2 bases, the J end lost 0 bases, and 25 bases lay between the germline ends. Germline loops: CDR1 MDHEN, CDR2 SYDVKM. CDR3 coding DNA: TGTGCCAGCAGTTTAGACCCCCAGCGACTGGCCCCTCAGTACCAAGAGACCCAGTACTTC. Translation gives CASSLDPQRLAPQYQETQYF.

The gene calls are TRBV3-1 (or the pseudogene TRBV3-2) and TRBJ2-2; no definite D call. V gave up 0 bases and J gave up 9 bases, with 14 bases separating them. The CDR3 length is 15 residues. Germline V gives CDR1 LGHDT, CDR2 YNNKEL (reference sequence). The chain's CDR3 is CASSQDAQHMRELFF. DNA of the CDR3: TGTGCCAGCAGCCAAGATGCCCAGCATATGAGGGAGCTGTTTTTT.

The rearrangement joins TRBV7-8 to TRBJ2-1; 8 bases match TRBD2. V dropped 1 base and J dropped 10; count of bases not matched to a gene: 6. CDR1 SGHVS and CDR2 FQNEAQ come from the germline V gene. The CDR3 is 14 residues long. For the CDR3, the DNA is TGTGCCAGCAGCTTAGGGACGGGAGGGGGAGAGCAGTTCTTC. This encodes CASSLGTGGGEQFF. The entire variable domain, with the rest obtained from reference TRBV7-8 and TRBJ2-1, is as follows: GAGVSQSPRYKVAKRGQDVALRCDPISGHVSLFWYQQALGQGPEFLTYFQNEAQLDKSGLPSDRFFAERPEGSVSTLKIQRTQQEDSAVYLCASSLGTGGGEQFFGPGTRLTVL.

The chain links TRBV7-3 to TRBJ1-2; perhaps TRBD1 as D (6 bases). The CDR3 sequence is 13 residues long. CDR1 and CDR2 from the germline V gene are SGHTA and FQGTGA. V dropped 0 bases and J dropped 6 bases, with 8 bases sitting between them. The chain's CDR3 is CASSLTGGNGYTF. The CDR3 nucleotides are TGTGCCAGCAGCTTAACAGGGGGAAATGGCTACACCTTC.

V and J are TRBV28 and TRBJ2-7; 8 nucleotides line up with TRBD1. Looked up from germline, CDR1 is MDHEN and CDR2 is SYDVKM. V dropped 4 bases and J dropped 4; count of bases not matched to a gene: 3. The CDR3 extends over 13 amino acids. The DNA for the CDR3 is TGTGCCAGCAGTTCAGGGGGCAGGTACGAGCAGTACTTC. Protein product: CASSSGGRYEQYF. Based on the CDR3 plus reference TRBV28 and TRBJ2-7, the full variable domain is DVKVTQSSRYLVKRTGEKVFLECVQDMDHENMFWYRQDPGLGLRLIYFSYDVKMKEKGDIPEGYSVSREKKERFSLILESASTNQTSMYLCASSSGGRYEQYFGPGTRLTVT.

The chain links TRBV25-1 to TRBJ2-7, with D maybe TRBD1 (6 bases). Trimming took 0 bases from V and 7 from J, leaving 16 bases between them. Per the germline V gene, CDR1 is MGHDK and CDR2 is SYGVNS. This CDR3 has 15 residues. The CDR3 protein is CASSEYRQGPGEQYF. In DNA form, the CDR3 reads TGTGCCAGCAGTGAATATAGGCAGGGGCCCGGGGAGCAGTACTTC.

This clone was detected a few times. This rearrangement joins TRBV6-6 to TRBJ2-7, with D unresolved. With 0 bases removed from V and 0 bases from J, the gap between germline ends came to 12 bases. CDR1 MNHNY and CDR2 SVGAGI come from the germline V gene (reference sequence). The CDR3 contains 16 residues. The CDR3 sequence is CASSYSLLHFSYEQYV. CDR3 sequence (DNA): TGTGCCAGCAGTTACTCTCTCCTCCATTTCTCCTACGAGCAGTACGTC.

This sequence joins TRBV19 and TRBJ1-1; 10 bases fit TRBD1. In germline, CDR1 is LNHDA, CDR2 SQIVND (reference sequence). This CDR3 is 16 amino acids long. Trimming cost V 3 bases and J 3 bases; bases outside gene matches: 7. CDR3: CASSMRTGTGDTEAFF. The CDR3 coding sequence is TGTGCCAGTAGTATGCGTACCGGGACAGGGGACACTGAAGCTTTCTTT.

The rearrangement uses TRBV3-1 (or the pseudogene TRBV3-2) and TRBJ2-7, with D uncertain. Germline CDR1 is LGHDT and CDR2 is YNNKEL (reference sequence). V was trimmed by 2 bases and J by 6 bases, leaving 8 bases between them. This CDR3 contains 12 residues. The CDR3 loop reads CASSQTVREQYF. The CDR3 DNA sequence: TGTGCCAGCAGCCAAACAGTTCGCGAGCAGTACTTC.

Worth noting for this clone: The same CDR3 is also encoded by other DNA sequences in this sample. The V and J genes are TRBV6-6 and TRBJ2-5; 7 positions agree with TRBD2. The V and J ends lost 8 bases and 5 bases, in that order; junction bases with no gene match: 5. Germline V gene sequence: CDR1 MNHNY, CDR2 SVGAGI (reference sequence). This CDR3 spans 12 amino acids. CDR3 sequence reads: CASRSGGETQYF. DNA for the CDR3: TGTGCCAGCCGATCCGGGGGGGAGACCCAGTACTTC.

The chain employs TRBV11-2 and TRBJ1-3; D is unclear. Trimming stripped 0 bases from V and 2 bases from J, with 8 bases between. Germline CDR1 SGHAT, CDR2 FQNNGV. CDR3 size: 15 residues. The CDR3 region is CASSLDLRAGNTIYF. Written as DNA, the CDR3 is TGTGCCAGCAGCTTAGATCTGAGGGCTGGAAACACCATATATTTT. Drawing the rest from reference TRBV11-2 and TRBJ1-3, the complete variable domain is EAGVAQSPRYKIIEKRQSVAFWCNPISGHATLYWYQQILGQGPKLLIQFQNNGVVDDSQLPKDRFSAERLKGVDSTLKIQPAKLEDSAVYLCASSLDLRAGNTIYFGEGSWLTVV.

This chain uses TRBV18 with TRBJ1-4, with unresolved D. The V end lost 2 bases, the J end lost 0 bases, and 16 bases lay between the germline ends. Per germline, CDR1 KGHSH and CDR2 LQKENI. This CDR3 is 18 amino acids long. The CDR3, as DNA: TGTGCCAGCTCACCAATCTTCTCACCAGCTACAACTAATGAAAAACTGTTTTTT. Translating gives CASSPIFSPATTNEKLFF.

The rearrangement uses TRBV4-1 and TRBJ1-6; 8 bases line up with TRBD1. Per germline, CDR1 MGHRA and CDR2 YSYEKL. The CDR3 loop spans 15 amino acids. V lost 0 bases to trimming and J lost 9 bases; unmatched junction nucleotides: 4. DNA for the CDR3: TGCGCCAGCAGCCAAGAAGACAGGGGAACTTCACCCCTCCACTTT. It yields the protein CASSQEDRGTSPLHF.

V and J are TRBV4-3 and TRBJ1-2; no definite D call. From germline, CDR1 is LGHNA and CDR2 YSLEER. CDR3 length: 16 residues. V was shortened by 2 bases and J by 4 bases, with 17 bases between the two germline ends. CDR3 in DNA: TGCGCCAGCAGCCAACTAGGAACGCAAAACAGCTATGGCTACACCTTC. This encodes CASSQLGTQNSYGYTF.

The CDR3 DNA reads TGTGCCAGTAGTATAGGACAGGGGCCAGAGACCCAGTACTTC. Protein product: CASSIGQGPETQYF. The chain recombines TRBV19 with TRBJ2-5, with 8 bases lining up with TRBD1. This CDR3 region has 14 residues. Per the germline V gene, CDR1 is LNHDA and CDR2 is SQIVND (reference sequence). The V and J ends lost 1 base and 4 bases, in that order; junction bases with no gene match: 2.

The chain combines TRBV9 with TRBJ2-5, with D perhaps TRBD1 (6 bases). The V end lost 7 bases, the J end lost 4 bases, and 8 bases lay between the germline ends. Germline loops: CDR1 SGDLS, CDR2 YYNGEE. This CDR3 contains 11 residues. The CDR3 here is CASGRGETQYF. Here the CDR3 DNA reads TGTGCCAGCGGCAGGGGAGAGACCCAGTACTTC.

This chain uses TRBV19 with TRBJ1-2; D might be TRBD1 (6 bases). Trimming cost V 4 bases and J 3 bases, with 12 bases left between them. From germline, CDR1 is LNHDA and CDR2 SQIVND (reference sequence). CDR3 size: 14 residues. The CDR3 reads CASSSQGRDYGYTF. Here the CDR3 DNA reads TGTGCCAGTAGTAGCCAGGGGAGGGACTATGGCTACACCTTC.

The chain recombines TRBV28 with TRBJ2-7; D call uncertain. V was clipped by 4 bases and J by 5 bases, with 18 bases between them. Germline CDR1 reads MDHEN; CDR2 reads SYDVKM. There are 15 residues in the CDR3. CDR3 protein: CASSYFVPPRNEQYF. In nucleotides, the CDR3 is TGTGCCAGCAGTTATTTTGTTCCCCCACGGAACGAGCAGTACTTC.

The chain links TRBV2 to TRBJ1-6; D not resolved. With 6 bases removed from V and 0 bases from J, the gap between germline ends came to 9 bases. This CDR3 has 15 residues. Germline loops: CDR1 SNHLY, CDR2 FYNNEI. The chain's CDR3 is CASRQMSSYNSPLHF. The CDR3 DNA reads TGTGCCAGCAGGCAGATGAGCTCCTATAATTCACCCCTCCACTTT.

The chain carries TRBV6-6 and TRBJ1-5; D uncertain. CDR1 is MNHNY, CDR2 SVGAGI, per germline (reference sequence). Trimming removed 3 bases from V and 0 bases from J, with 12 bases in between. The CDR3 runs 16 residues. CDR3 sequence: CASSYGLGISNQPQHF. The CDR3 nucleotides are TGTGCCAGCAGTTATGGTTTGGGGATTAGCAATCAGCCCCAGCATTTT.

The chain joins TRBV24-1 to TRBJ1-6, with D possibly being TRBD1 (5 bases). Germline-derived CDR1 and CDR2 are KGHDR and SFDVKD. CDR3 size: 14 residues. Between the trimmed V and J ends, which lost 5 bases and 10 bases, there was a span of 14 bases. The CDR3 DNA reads TGTGCCACCAGTGGGGATGTTCCAGGGTCACCCCTCCACTTT. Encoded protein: CATSGDVPGSPLHF.

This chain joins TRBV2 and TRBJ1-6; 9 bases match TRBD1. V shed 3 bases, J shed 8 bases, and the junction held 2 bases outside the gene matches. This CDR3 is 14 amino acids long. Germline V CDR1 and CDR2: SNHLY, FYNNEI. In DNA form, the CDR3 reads TGTGCCAGCAGTGACAGGACAGGGGATTCACCCCTCCACTTT. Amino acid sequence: CASSDRTGDSPLHF.

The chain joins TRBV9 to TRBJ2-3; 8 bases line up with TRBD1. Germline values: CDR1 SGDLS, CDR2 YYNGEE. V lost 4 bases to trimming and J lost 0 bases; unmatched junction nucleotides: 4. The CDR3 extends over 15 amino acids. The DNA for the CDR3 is TGTGCCAGCAGCTTCGGACAGGGCAGCACAGATACGCAGTATTTT. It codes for CASSFGQGSTDTQYF.

The CDR3 here is CATSDSGTGADTQYF. In nucleotides, the CDR3 is TGTGCCACCAGTGATTCCGGGACAGGGGCAGATACGCAGTATTTT. The chain links TRBV24-1 to TRBJ2-3; 10 nucleotides agree with TRBD1. Germline CDR1 reads KGHDR; CDR2 reads SFDVKD. There are 15 residues in the CDR3. V shed 2 bases and J 4 bases; nucleotides not matched to a gene: 2.

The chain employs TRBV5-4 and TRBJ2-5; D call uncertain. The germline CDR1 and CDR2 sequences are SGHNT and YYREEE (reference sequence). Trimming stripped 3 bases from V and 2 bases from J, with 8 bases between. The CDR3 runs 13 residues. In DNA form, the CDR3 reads TGTGCCAGCAGCTCCCTATCACAAGAGACCCAGTACTTC. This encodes CASSSLSQETQYF.

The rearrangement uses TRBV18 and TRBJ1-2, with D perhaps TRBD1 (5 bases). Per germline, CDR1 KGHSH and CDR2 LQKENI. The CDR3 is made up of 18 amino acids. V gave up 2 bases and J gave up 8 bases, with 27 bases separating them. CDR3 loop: CASSPYFSPGRTEGGYTF. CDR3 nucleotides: TGTGCCAGCTCACCATACTTCTCACCGGGACGGACTGAGGGGGGCTACACCTTC.

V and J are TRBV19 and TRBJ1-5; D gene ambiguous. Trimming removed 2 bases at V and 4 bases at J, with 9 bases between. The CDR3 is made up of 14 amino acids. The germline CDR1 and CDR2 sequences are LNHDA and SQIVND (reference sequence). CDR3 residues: CASSITGGNQPQHF. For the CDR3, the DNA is TGTGCCAGTAGTATAACCGGCGGGAATCAGCCCCAGCATTTT.